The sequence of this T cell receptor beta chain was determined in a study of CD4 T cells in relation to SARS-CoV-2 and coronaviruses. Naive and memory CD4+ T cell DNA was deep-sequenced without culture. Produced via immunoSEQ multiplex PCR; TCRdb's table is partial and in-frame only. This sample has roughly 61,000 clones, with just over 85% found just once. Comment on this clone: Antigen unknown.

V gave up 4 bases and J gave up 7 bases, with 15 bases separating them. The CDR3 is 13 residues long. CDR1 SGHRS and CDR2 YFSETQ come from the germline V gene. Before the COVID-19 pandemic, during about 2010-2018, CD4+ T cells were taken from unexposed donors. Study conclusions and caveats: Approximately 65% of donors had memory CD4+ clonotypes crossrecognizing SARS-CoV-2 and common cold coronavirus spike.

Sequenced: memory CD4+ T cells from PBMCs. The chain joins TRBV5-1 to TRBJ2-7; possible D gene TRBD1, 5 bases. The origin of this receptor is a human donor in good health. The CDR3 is CASSPVQGLEQYF. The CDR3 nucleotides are TGCGCCAGCAGCCCGGTTCAGGGTCTAGAGCAGTACTTC.